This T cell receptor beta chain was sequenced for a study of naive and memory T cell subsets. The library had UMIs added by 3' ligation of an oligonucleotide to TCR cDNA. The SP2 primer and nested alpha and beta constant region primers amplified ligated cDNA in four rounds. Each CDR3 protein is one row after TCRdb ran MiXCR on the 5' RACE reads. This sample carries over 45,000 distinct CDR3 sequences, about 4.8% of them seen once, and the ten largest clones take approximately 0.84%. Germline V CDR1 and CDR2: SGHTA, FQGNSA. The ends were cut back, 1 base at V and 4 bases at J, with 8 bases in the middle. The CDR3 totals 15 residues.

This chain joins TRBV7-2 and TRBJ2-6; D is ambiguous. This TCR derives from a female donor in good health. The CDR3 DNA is TGTGCCAGCAGCTTAGTCGCCTCCGGGGCCAACGTCCTGACTTTC. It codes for CASSLVASGANVLTF.